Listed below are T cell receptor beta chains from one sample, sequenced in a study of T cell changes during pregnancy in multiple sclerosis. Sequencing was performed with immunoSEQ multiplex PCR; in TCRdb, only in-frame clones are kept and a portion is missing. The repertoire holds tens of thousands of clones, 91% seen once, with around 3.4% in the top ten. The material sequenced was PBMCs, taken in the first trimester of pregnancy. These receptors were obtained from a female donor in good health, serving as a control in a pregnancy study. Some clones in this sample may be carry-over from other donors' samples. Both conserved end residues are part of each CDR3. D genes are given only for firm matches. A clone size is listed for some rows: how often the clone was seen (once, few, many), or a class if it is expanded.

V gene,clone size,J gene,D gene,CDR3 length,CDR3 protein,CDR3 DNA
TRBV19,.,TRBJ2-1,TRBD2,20,CASSIPPGLAGATLYNEQFF,TGTGCCAGTAGTATCCCTCCGGGACTAGCGGGAGCCACCCTCTACAATGAGCAGTTCTTC
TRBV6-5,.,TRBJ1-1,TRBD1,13,CASRSPGTGLAFF,TGTGCCAGCAGGAGTCCCGGGACAGGGTTGGCTTTCTTT
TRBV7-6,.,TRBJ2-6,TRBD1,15,CASSLTGAGANVLTF,TGTGCCAGCAGCCTTACAGGGGCTGGGGCCAACGTCCTGACTTTC
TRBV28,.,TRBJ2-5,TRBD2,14,CASTELSGGETQYF,TGTGCCAGCACCGAATTAAGCGGGGGGGAGACCCAGTACTTC
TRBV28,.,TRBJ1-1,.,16,CASSSPRRGGLAEAFF,TGTGCCAGCAGTTCACCCAGGCGGGGCGGTTTGGCTGAAGCTTTCTTT
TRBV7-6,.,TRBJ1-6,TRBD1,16,CASSSSTGTVDSPLHF,TGTGCCAGCAGCTCCAGCACCGGGACAGTTGATTCACCCCTCCACTTT
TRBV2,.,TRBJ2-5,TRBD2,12,CASRSGGETQYF,TGTGCCAGCCGGTCGGGGGGTGAGACCCAGTACTTC
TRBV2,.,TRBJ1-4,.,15,CASRPRRLGHEKLFF,TGTGCCAGCAGACCTCGAAGGTTGGGGCATGAAAAACTGTTTTTT
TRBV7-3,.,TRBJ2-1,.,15,CASSLSGSSNNEQFF,TGTGCCAGCAGCTTATCCGGGAGTTCCAACAATGAGCAGTTCTTC
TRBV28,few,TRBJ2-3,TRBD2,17,CASSLTSGGAGTDTQYF,TGTGCCAGCAGTTTAACTAGCGGGGGGGCTGGCACAGATACGCAGTATTTT
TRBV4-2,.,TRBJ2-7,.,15,CASSSGVVEVGEQYF,TGTGCCAGCAGTTCGGGGGTGGTTGAGGTGGGCGAGCAGTACTTC
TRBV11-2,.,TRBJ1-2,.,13,CASSFSGEHGYTF,TGTGCCAGCAGCTTCTCAGGGGAGCATGGCTACACCTTC
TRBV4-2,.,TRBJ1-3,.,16,CASSLGGASSGNTIYF,TGTGCCAGCAGCCTCGGGGGGGCTTCCTCTGGAAACACCATATATTTT
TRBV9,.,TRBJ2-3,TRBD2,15,CASSVGTSFTDTQYF,TGTGCCAGCAGCGTCGGGACTAGCTTCACAGATACGCAGTATTTT
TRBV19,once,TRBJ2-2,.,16,CASSMSQGRGTGELFF,TGTGCCAGTAGTATGTCCCAGGGCAGGGGCACCGGGGAGCTGTTTTTT
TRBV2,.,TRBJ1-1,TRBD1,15,CASSDLGQGGSEAFF,TGTGCCAGCAGTGATTTGGGACAGGGCGGTTCTGAAGCTTTCTTT
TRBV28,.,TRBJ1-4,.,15,CASRSRAGRDEKLFF,TGTGCCAGCAGATCGAGGGCAGGGAGGGATGAAAAACTGTTTTTT